These 9 T cell receptor beta chains originate from one sample sequenced in a study of neurological immune-mediated disorders. TCRdb itself ran the 5' RACE reads through MiXCR, one entry per CDR3 protein. The sample holds some 60,000 distinct CDR3 sequences; about 11% are singletons and the top ten take 5% to 8.5%. Time point in this sample: longitudinal time-point 1 (baseline). The sequenced material came from PBMCs. These receptor sequences come from a male donor with HTLV-1-associated myelopathy (HAM/TSP).

This clonotype was counted many times. The chain is built from TRBV5-1 and TRBJ2-5; perhaps D is TRBD1 or TRBD2 (5 bases each). This CDR3 has 12 residues. Germline loops: CDR1 SGHRS, CDR2 YFSETQ. Trimming removed 3 bases at V and 5 bases at J, with 8 bases between. CDR3 loop: CASSWGFETQYF. DNA of the CDR3: TGCGCCAGCAGCTGGGGGTTCGAGACCCAGTACTTC.

Ten or more counts support this clonotype. The chain uses TRBV9 and TRBJ2-3; D might be TRBD1 (5 bases). CDR1 is SGDLS, CDR2 YYNGEE, per germline. V gave up 0 bases and J gave up 2 bases, with 13 bases separating them. This CDR3 has 16 amino acids. Written as DNA, the CDR3 is TGTGCCAGCAGCGTAGGAATAGGACAAAACACAGATACGCAGTATTTT. Protein sequence: CASSVGIGQNTDTQYF.

On this clonotype itself: This may come from a read error, since a much larger clone is one base off. The chain employs TRBV14 and TRBJ1-2; D may be TRBD1 (5 bases). This CDR3 is 16 amino acids long. CDR1 is SGHDN and CDR2 is FVKESK in the germline V gene. The CDR3, as DNA: TGTGCCAGCAGCCAGAGCCTGGGGGGTCGGAGGAATGGCTACCCCTTC. Protein: CASSQSLGGRRNGYPF.

This clonotype was detected ten times or more. The chain uses TRBV9 and TRBJ2-7; 7 bases map to TRBD1. V was pared by 4 bases and J by 3 bases, with 7 bases of the junction left unmatched. Germline V gene sequence: CDR1 SGDLS, CDR2 YYNGEE. This CDR3 is built from 14 residues. CDR3: CASSKGDSSYEQYF. The DNA of the CDR3 is TGTGCCAGCAGCAAAGGGGACAGTAGCTACGAGCAGTACTTC.

This clonotype appeared many times. V and J are TRBV5-5 and TRBJ2-1; TRBD2 aligns across 11 bases. From germline, CDR1 is SGHKS and CDR2 YYEKEE (reference sequence). This CDR3 is built from 18 residues. J lost 6 bases, V lost 4 bases, and 15 bases had no gene match. CDR3: CASSPAFSGGALGNEQFF. The CDR3 DNA reads as TGTGCCAGCAGCCCGGCTTTTAGCGGGGGGGCCCTGGGCAATGAGCAGTTCTTC.

This clonotype occurred many times. The J gene is TRBJ1-6, the V gene TRBV18, with D tentatively TRBD1 (5 bases). V shed 2 bases and J shed 4 bases, with 18 bases lying between them. The CDR3 spans 18 residues. The V gene's germline CDR1 is KGHSH and CDR2 LQKENI. For the CDR3, the DNA is TGTGCCAGCTCACCATTGGCAGGGCGGGAATTGTATAATTCACCCCTCCACTTT. Amino acid sequence: CASSPLAGRELYNSPLHF.

This clonotype was seen only a few times. The chain has TRBV7-2 and TRBJ2-5; TRBD2 aligns across 13 bases. The germline V gene encodes CDR1 SGHTA and CDR2 FQGNSA. The CDR3 totals 15 residues. Trimming at V came to 4 bases and at J to 4 bases, leaving 3 bases not matched to a gene. The CDR3 reads CASSSRTSGGETQYF. As DNA, the CDR3 is TGTGCCAGCAGCTCCCGGACTAGCGGGGGAGAGACCCAGTACTTC.

This clonotype was recorded at least ten times. The V call is TRBV20-1, the J call TRBJ1-1; D might be TRBD1 (6 bases). Trimming removed 1 base at V and 3 bases at J, with 6 bases between. This CDR3 spans 12 amino acids. Germline lookup yields CDR1 DFQATT and CDR2 SNEGSKA (reference sequence). The CDR3 spells CSARAGDTEAFF. The CDR3 DNA reads TGCAGTGCTAGAGCAGGGGACACTGAAGCTTTCTTT.

This clonotype has at least ten counts. The chain combines TRBV12-3 or TRBV12-4 with TRBJ1-2, with 9 bases fitting TRBD1. Trimming removed 6 bases from V and 1 base from J; junction bases left unmatched: 3. The CDR3 runs 14 residues. CDR3 sequence (DNA): TGTGCCAGCAGAAAGGGACAGGGTAACTATGGCTACACCTTC. This sequence encodes CASRKGQGNYGYTF.